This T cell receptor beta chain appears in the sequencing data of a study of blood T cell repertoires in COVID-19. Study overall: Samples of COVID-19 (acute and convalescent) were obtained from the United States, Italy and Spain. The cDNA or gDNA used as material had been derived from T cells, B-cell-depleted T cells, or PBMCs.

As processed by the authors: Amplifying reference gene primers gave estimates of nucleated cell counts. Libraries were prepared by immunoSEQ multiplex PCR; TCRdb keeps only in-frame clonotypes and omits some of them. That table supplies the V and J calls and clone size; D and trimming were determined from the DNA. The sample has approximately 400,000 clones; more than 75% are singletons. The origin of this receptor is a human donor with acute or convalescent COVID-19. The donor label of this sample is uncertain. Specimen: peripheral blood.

CDR3 nucleotide sequence: TGTGCCAGCAGCGAGGGGACAGGGATATTGCGTGAAAAACTGTTTTTT. This gives the protein CASSEGTGILREKLFF. The chain recombines TRBV5-4 with TRBJ1-4, with 9 nucleotides matching TRBD1. V lost 4 bases, J lost 7 bases, and 11 bases stayed unmatched. Looked up from germline, CDR1 is SGHNT and CDR2 is YYREEE (reference sequence). This CDR3 region has 16 residues.